This is a list of T cell receptor beta chains from one sample in a study of T cell repertoires in cytomegalovirus infection. One entry per CDR3 protein results from TCRdb running MiXCR on the reads. The table records more than 85,000 distinct CDR3 sequences, roughly 30% of them present only once. Their antigens remain unidentified. The source was CD8+ T cells from cultured PBMCs, collected from culture after CMV antigen stimulation. These receptors all stem from a human donor in good health (CMV status not recorded). Some clones in this sample may be carry-over from other donors' samples. The CDR3 runs from the conserved cysteine through the conserved F or W. The D gene is left open where the match is weak. Only some rows state a clone size, as once, few, many or a class for expanded clones.

TRBV7-2	TRBD2	TRBJ2-3	many	CASSAHSGGLTDTQYF	TGTGCCAGCAGCGCCCATAGCGGGGGCCTCACAGATACGCAGTATTTT
TRBV5-1	.	TRBJ2-6	.	CASSLRDSGANVLTF	TGCGCCAGCAGCTTGAGGGACTCTGGGGCCAACGTCCTGACTTTC
TRBV7-6	.	TRBJ2-5	few	CASSLAGGLETQYF	TGTGCCAGCAGCTTAGCGGGGGGGCTGGAGACCCAGTACTTC
TRBV6-1	TRBD1	TRBJ1-1	many	CASRSSGTALNTEAFF	TGTGCCAGCAGGTCGTCCGGGACAGCTCTAAACACTGAAGCTTTCTTT
TRBV11-2	.	TRBJ1-3	.	CASSHYSSGNTIYF	TGTGCCAGCAGCCATTACAGCTCTGGAAACACCATATATTTT
TRBV13	TRBD1	TRBJ1-5	.	CASSSRGQGVRDQPQHF	TGTGCCAGCAGCTCCCGAGGACAGGGGGTTCGTGATCAGCCCCAGCATTTT
TRBV12-3/TRBV12-4	.	TRBJ1-2	.	CASSFAIRGIHGYTF	TGTGCCAGCAGTTTTGCGATAAGGGGGATTCATGGCTACACCTTC
TRBV7-8	.	TRBJ2-7	many	CASSLASPNYEQYF	TGTGCCAGCAGCTTAGCCTCACCCAACTACGAGCAGTACTTC
TRBV7-9	.	TRBJ1-1	.	CASSFSSMGTEAFF	TGTGCCAGCAGCTTCAGCTCGATGGGGACTGAAGCTTTCTTT
TRBV5-4	.	TRBJ2-1	few	CASSVTASSYNEQFF	TGTGCCAGCAGCGTGACAGCGAGCTCCTACAATGAGCAGTTCTTC
TRBV7-9	.	TRBJ1-4	few	CASTFGPNEKLFF	TGTGCCAGCACGTTTGGGCCTAATGAAAAACTGTTTTTT
TRBV24-1	.	TRBJ2-4	.	CATSFRQLPALNIQYF	TGTGCCACCAGTTTTCGACAGCTTCCTGCTTTAAACATTCAGTACTTC
TRBV19	TRBD1	TRBJ2-2	.	CASSRSGTGVGELFF	TGTGCCAGTAGTAGATCCGGGACAGGGGTCGGGGAGCTGTTTTTT
TRBV6-4	TRBD2	TRBJ2-3	.	CASSDPTSGADTQYF	TGTGCCAGCAGTGATCCGACTAGCGGAGCAGATACGCAGTATTTT
TRBV5-1	TRBD1	TRBJ2-7	.	CASSSISGGPMSYKQYF	TGCGCCAGCAGCTCAATTTCAGGGGGCCCAATGTCCTACAAGCAGTACTTC
TRBV27	TRBD2	TRBJ2-3	many	CASSQISGTSGGAADTQYF	TGTGCCAGCAGCCAGATTTCAGGGACTAGCGGGGGGGCGGCAGATACGCAGTATTTT
TRBV12-3/TRBV12-4	.	TRBJ1-5	.	CASSLWGTEQPQHF	TGTGCCAGCAGTTTATGGGGTACGGAGCAGCCCCAGCATTTT
TRBV27	.	TRBJ1-2	few	CASSPAGGANYGYTF	TGTGCCAGCAGCCCCGCCGGGGGGGCCAACTATGGCTACACCTTC
TRBV27	.	TRBJ2-7	.	CVSSEDRYEQYF	TGTGTCAGCAGTGAGGACCGCTACGAGCAGTACTTC
TRBV7-2	TRBD2	TRBJ2-3	many	CASSPSSGGSTDTQYF	TGTGCCAGCAGCCCGTCTAGCGGGGGGAGCACAGATACGCAGTATTTT
TRBV7-2	.	TRBJ2-3	many	CASSPLGGGPTDTQYF	TGTGCCAGCAGTCCTTTGGGGGGGGGGCCCACAGATACGCAGTATTTT
TRBV12-3/TRBV12-4	TRBD2	TRBJ2-3	medium-sized	CASSPREGHNTDTQYF	TGTGCCAGCAGTCCCCGGGAGGGACACAACACAGATACGCAGTATTTT
TRBV7-9	TRBD2	TRBJ2-1	.	CASSSGGGVGQFF	TGTGCCAGCAGCTCCGGCGGGGGTGTTGGACAGTTCTTC
TRBV19	.	TRBJ1-5	few	CASSIQGRINQPQHF	TGTGCCAGTAGTATACAGGGGAGAATCAATCAGCCCCAGCATTTT
TRBV7-2	.	TRBJ2-1	many	CASRHRVNEQFF	TGTGCCAGCAGACACAGGGTTAATGAGCAGTTCTTC
TRBV12-3/TRBV12-4	.	TRBJ1-2	.	CASSPMEGTSNYGYTF	TGTGCCAGCAGTCCCATGGAAGGGACGTCTAACTATGGCTACACCTTC
TRBV27	TRBD2	TRBJ2-1	.	CASSLITGLAGVNEQFF	TGTGCCAGCAGTTTAATTACGGGACTAGCGGGAGTCAATGAGCAGTTCTTC
TRBV7-6	TRBD2	TRBJ2-2	many	CASSSGLAGELFF	TGTGCCAGCAGCTCTGGACTAGCGGGGGAGCTGTTTTTT
TRBV20-1	TRBD1	TRBJ1-2	few	CSARDVDRDWDGYTF	TGCAGTGCTAGAGATGTCGACAGGGACTGGGATGGCTACACCTTC
TRBV14	.	TRBJ2-7	.	CASRDSVYSYEQYF	TGTGCCAGCAGGGACAGCGTATACTCCTACGAGCAGTACTTC
TRBV6-5	TRBD2	TRBJ2-5	.	CASSFFSPGLAGGETQYF	TGTGCCAGCAGTTTTTTTTCCCCGGGACTAGCGGGGGGAGAGACCCAGTACTTC
TRBV7-6	.	TRBJ2-2	.	CASSLGAELFF	TGTGCCAGCAGCTTAGGTGCGGAGCTGTTTTTT
TRBV7-2	.	TRBJ2-3	.	CASSLATGGTDTQYF	TGTGCCAGCAGCTTAGCGACGGGGGGCACAGATACGCAGTATTTT
TRBV7-9	.	TRBJ2-5	many	CASSPPAGWIQETQYF	TGTGCCAGCAGCCCCCCGGCAGGGTGGATCCAAGAGACCCAGTACTTC
TRBV11-3	TRBD1	TRBJ1-1	.	CASSPRRTGYFEAFF	TGTGCCAGCAGCCCTAGAAGGACAGGGTATTTTGAAGCTTTCTTT
TRBV7-3	.	TRBJ2-3	.	CASSFSLDTQYF	TGTGCCAGCAGCTTCTCCTTGGATACGCAGTATTTT
TRBV27	TRBD1	TRBJ2-3	.	CASSLSVTGYDTQYF	TGTGCCAGCAGTTTATCGGTGACAGGGTACGATACGCAGTATTTT
TRBV11-2	.	TRBJ2-1	.	CASSQDSGEQFF	TGTGCCAGCAGCCAGGACTCAGGCGAGCAGTTCTTC
TRBV27	TRBD2	TRBJ2-3	few	CASRPSGGSTDTQYF	TGTGCCAGCAGACCTAGCGGGGGTAGCACAGATACGCAGTATTTT
TRBV27	.	TRBJ1-5	few	CASGQNNQPQHF	TGTGCCAGCGGACAGAATAATCAGCCCCAGCATTTT
TRBV19	.	TRBJ1-1	many	CASRDRLNTEAFF	TGTGCCAGCCGGGACCGACTCAACACTGAAGCTTTCTTT
TRBV27	TRBD1	TRBJ1-1	.	CASSLDRDDTEAFF	TGTGCCAGCAGTTTAGACAGGGACGACACTGAAGCTTTCTTT
TRBV19	.	TRBJ1-2	few	CASSIGPANYGYTF	TGTGCCAGTAGTATCGGACCAGCTAACTATGGCTACACCTTC
TRBV7-2	TRBD1	TRBJ1-6	many	CASSPNPLSGTAYSPLHF	TGTGCCAGCAGCCCAAACCCTCTTTCCGGGACAGCTTATTCACCCCTCCACTTT
TRBV4-1	TRBD2	TRBJ2-2	.	CASSDSSSGGYTGELFF	TGCGCCAGCAGCGACTCTTCTAGCGGGGGGTACACCGGGGAGCTGTTTTTT